This T cell receptor beta chain was found in a study of neoadjuvant anti-PD-1 for oral cavity cancer. Germline lookup yields CDR1 MDHEN and CDR2 SYDVKM. Trimming at V came to 4 bases and at J to 2 bases, leaving 3 bases not matched to a gene. This CDR3 is built from 15 residues. Method: immunoSEQ multiplex PCR; TCRdb's copy keeps in-frame clones and lacks some. Seen here are roughly 18,000 clones, under 75% observed once, and the top ten hold around 2.6%. The sequenced sample was PBMCs, obtained before nivolumab (anti-PD-1) treatment. The chain couples TRBV28 to TRBJ2-2, with TRBD1 matching 8 bases. The TCR comes from a person aged 35-79 years with oral cavity squamous cell carcinoma. CDR3 region: CASSSGQGNTGELFF. CDR3 DNA sequence: TGTGCCAGCAGTTCCGGACAGGGTAACACCGGGGAGCTGTTTTTT.